The 21 T cell receptor beta chains reported below all come from one sample, sequenced in a study of blood T cell repertoires in COVID-19. Produced via immunoSEQ multiplex PCR; TCRdb's table is partial and in-frame only. The table has under 350,000 clones, 70% to 90% seen once. The specimen sequenced was peripheral blood. These receptors all come from a man aged 70-80 years with acute or convalescent COVID-19.

J is TRBJ1-4 and V is TRBV15; D call uncertain. Germline loops: CDR1 LNHNV, CDR2 YYDKDF (reference sequence). The V end was cut by 0 bases, the J end by 3 bases, with 8 bases between. The CDR3 length is 15 residues. Written as DNA, the CDR3 is TGTGCCACCAGCAGAGATGGTCTACCTAATGAAAAACTGTTTTTT. Its protein product is CATSRDGLPNEKLFF.

The rearrangement links TRBV9 to TRBJ2-5, with D possibly being TRBD2 (5 bases). The V end was cut by 0 bases, the J end by 1 base, with 13 bases between. Germline lookup yields CDR1 SGDLS and CDR2 YYNGEE. The CDR3 is 16 amino acids. CDR3 bases: TGTGCCAGCAGCGTAGCCCCCCTCAGCGGCCAAGAGACCCAGTACTTC. This translates into CASSVAPLSGQETQYF.

Comment on this clone: Other DNA sequences from this sample encode an identical CDR3 as well. CDR3 coding DNA: TGTGCCAGCAGCTTGGGGAGGGAGACCCAGTACTTC. Translation: CASSLGRETQYF. V usage is TRBV7-2 and J usage is TRBJ2-5, with a weak D call TRBD2 (6 bases). Germline V gene data show CDR1 as SGHTA and CDR2 as FQGNSA. The length of the CDR3 is 12 residues. Trimming removed 3 bases at V and 5 bases at J, with 7 bases between.

J is TRBJ1-2 and V is TRBV19; perhaps TRBD1 as D (5 bases). Per the germline V gene, CDR1 is LNHDA and CDR2 is SQIVND (reference sequence). Trimming stripped 6 bases from V and 4 bases from J, with 18 bases between. The CDR3 is 15 amino acids. The CDR3 loop is CASRHAGPSSYGYTF. CDR3 nucleotide sequence: TGTGCCAGTAGGCATGCAGGGCCCTCCTCCTATGGCTACACCTTC.

The chain links TRBV5-1 to TRBJ1-2, with a weak D call TRBD1 (5 bases). The CDR3 has 16 residues. CDR1 is SGHRS, CDR2 YFSETQ, per germline. Trimming removed 0 bases from V and 0 bases from J, with 12 bases in between. The chain's CDR3 is CASSLEGPLSNYGYTF. The CDR3 region has the DNA TGCGCCAGCAGCTTGGAGGGGCCCCTATCTAACTATGGCTACACCTTC.

The genes are TRBV24-1 and TRBJ1-2; 7 bases match TRBD1. The CDR3 runs to 17 residues. Per germline, CDR1 KGHDR and CDR2 SFDVKD. The ends lost 5 bases at V and 4 bases at J; junction bases unmatched: 15. The CDR3 DNA follows: TGTGCCACCAGTGGGGATCGTATTAGCGGGACAGCCTATGGCTACACCTTC. As protein: CATSGDRISGTAYGYTF.

The chain employs TRBV5-4 and TRBJ2-2, with D possibly being TRBD1 (5 bases). Per germline, CDR1 SGHNT and CDR2 YYREEE (reference sequence). V was clipped by 3 bases and J by 0 bases, with 9 bases between them. The CDR3 runs to 15 residues. The CDR3 region has the DNA TGTGCCAGCAGCTGGGGCGCATCGAACACCGGGGAGCTGTTTTTT. Protein sequence: CASSWGASNTGELFF.

V gene TRBV5-4 combines with J gene TRBJ2-1, with a possible D match to TRBD2 (5 bases). The CDR3 contains 14 residues. The germline V and J ends were trimmed by 2 bases and 4 bases, with 10 bases remaining between them. Germline V lookup: CDR1 SGHNT, CDR2 YYREEE (reference sequence). CDR3 DNA sequence: TGTGCCAGCAGCTTCCCCGGGGAATACAATGAGCAGTTCTTC. The encoded protein is CASSFPGEYNEQFF.

The DNA of the CDR3 is TGTGCCAGCAGCTGGGGAGGGCAGACAGATACGCAGTATTTT. Its translation is CASSWGGQTDTQYF. This chain links TRBV5-4 with TRBJ2-3, with 7 bases lining up with TRBD2. CDR1 SGHNT and CDR2 YYREEE come from the germline V gene (reference sequence). The trim removed 3 bases at V and 3 bases at J, leaving 4 bases unmatched. The CDR3 length is 14 residues.

This chain joins TRBV5-4 and TRBJ2-5; 10 nucleotides align to TRBD1. Germline V gene sequence: CDR1 SGHNT, CDR2 YYREEE (reference sequence). V dropped 4 bases and J dropped 0; count of bases not matched to a gene: 6. The CDR3 is made up of 16 amino acids. The CDR3 here is CASSSGQGVYQETQYF. The DNA for the CDR3 is TGTGCCAGCAGCAGTGGACAGGGGGTATACCAAGAGACCCAGTACTTC.

Details on this clone: Other nucleotide sequences from this sample produce the same CDR3. The chain recombines TRBV6-5 with TRBJ1-3, with unresolved D. Germline CDR1 reads MNHEY; CDR2 reads SVGAGI. The CDR3 contains 14 residues. The germline V and J ends were trimmed by 6 bases and 1 base, with 10 bases remaining between them. The CDR3 region has the DNA TGTGCCAGCAGCCCACAGACGTCTGGAAACACCATATATTTT. Residues: CASSPQTSGNTIYF.

The gene calls are TRBV5-4 and TRBJ2-7, with a tentative D call TRBD1 (5 bases). The CDR3 totals 15 residues. Germline V gene lookup returns CDR1 SGHNT and CDR2 YYREEE (reference sequence). V gave up 3 bases and J gave up 2 bases, with 15 bases separating them. CDR3 sequence (DNA): TGTGCCAGCAGCTGGACACAGGATCCTACCTACGAGCAGTACTTC. Protein: CASSWTQDPTYEQYF.

This chain joins TRBV7-7 and TRBJ2-3, with a possible D match to TRBD2 (5 bases). CDR1 is SSHAT, CDR2 FNYEAQ, per germline (reference sequence). CDR3 length: 13 amino acids. The V and J ends lost 5 bases and 6 bases respectively, with 12 bases between them. The CDR3 bases are TGTGCCAGCAGCCCAGGACTCAAGGATACGCAGTATTTT. Its translation is CASSPGLKDTQYF.

The DNA of the CDR3 is TGTGCCAGCAGCTCCAACCGCCGACAGAGTGGGGAGACCCAGTACTTC. Protein sequence: CASSSNRRQSGETQYF. This chain links TRBV7-2 with TRBJ2-5; D may be TRBD1 (5 bases). Trimming took off 4 bases at V and 5 bases at J, with 20 bases between the two ends. The germline CDR1 and CDR2 sequences are SGHTA and FQGNSA. CDR3 size: 16 residues.

V gene TRBV30 combines with J gene TRBJ1-4, with D maybe TRBD1 (5 bases). CDR1 is GTSNPN, CDR2 SVGIG, per germline (reference sequence). This CDR3 is built from 12 residues. Trimming shortened V by 0 bases and J by 8 bases, and 7 bases separated the two germline ends. The CDR3 sequence is CAWSVRGEKLFF. The CDR3 DNA sequence: TGTGCCTGGAGTGTTCGGGGGGAAAAACTGTTTTTT.

The rearrangement uses TRBV5-1 and TRBJ2-3; unclear D gene. Germline V gene data show CDR1 as SGHRS and CDR2 as YFSETQ. V lost 7 bases to trimming and J lost 2 bases, with 11 bases between them. CDR3 length equals 13 residues. The DNA for the CDR3 is TGCGCCAGCTCCCAACGGGTCACAGATACGCAGTATTTT. Its translation is CASSQRVTDTQYF. Based on the CDR3 plus reference TRBV5-1 and TRBJ2-3, the full variable domain is KAGVTQTPRYLIKTRGQQVTLSCSPISGHRSVSWYQQTPGQGLQFLFEYFSETQRNKGNFPGRFSGRQFSNSRSEMNVSTLELGDSALYLCASSQRVTDTQYFGPGTRLTVL.

The chain links TRBV3-1 (or the pseudogene TRBV3-2) to TRBJ1-2, with D possibly matching TRBD1 (5 bases). Trimming removed 0 bases from V and 7 bases from J, with 15 bases in between. CDR3 length: 15 residues. Germline loops: CDR1 LGHDT, CDR2 YNNKEL (reference sequence). Here the CDR3 reads CASSQDLTGVRGYTF. CDR3 DNA sequence: TGTGCCAGCAGCCAAGATCTTACAGGTGTACGTGGCTACACCTTC.

This chain uses TRBV3-1 (or the pseudogene TRBV3-2) with TRBJ2-7; 12 bases are a match to TRBD2. V gave up 1 base and J gave up 5 bases; unmatched junction bases: 6. This CDR3 comprises 16 residues. Looked up from germline, CDR1 is LGHDT and CDR2 is YNNKEL (reference sequence). CDR3 DNA: TGTGCCAGCAGCCAAGTCCTAGCGGGAGGGGCCCACGAGCAGTACTTC. Its protein is CASSQVLAGGAHEQYF.

V usage is TRBV7-8 and J usage is TRBJ1-6; no firm D call. V was cut by 5 bases and J by 14 bases, with 16 bases left in between. CDR3 length: 13 residues. Germline V gene lookup returns CDR1 SGHVS and CDR2 FQNEAQ. The CDR3 spells CASSVVSAGTLHF. Here the CDR3 DNA reads TGTGCCAGCAGCGTAGTATCTGCGGGGACCCTCCACTTT.

The J gene is TRBJ2-2, the V gene TRBV30; a weak D match, TRBD1 (5 bases). Germline V gene sequence: CDR1 GTSNPN, CDR2 SVGIG (reference sequence). The CDR3 contains 14 residues. The V end lost 2 bases, the J end lost 0 bases, and 7 bases lay between the germline ends. CDR3 sequence: CAWSRGSNTGELFF. The CDR3 DNA sequence: TGTGCCTGGAGTAGGGGTTCGAACACCGGGGAGCTGTTTTTT.

V and J are TRBV2 and TRBJ2-3; D perhaps matches TRBD1 (6 bases). The CDR3 length is 15 residues. The germline CDR1 and CDR2 sequences are SNHLY and FYNNEI. V was clipped by 0 bases and J by 6 bases, with 13 bases between them. The CDR3 DNA sequence: TGTGCCAGCAGTGAAGCCCGAACAGGGCCGGATACGCAGTATTTT. It encodes CASSEARTGPDTQYF.